This T cell receptor (beta chain) was observed in a study of CD8 T cells in Susac syndrome. CDR1 is MNHEY, CDR2 SMNVEV, per germline (reference sequence). V dropped 6 bases and J dropped 4 bases, with 12 bases sitting between them. The CDR3 spans 13 residues. CD8+ and CD4+ T cells from blood underwent TCR beta sequencing, which was carried out in a high-throughput format. Roughly 0.45 to 1 ug RNA was reverse transcribed with random hexamers. The method of amplification for TCR beta CDR3 was immunoSEQ multiplex PCR, covering 54 Vbeta and 13 Jbeta. Using its own MiXCR run on the immunoSEQ multiplex PCR reads, TCRdb lists one record per CDR3 protein. This sample has about 150,000 distinct CDR3 sequences, with over 95% found just once.

This receptor was taken from a human donor with multiple sclerosis. The sample was CD8+ T cells from PBMCs. The chain is built from TRBV27 and TRBJ1-1; D is ambiguous. The CDR3: CASSRFIGTEAFF. CDR3 bases: TGTGCCAGCAGCCGTTTTATCGGCACTGAAGCTTTCTTT.